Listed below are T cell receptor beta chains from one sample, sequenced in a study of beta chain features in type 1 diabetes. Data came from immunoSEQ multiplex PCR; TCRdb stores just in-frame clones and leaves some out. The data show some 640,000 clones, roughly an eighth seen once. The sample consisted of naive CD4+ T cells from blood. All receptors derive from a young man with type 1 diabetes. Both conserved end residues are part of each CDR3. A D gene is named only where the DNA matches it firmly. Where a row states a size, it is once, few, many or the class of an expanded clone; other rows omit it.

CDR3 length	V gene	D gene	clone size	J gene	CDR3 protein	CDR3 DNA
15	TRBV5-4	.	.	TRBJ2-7	CASSLGRTGHFEQYF	TGTGCCAGCAGCTTGGGGCGGACGGGACATTTCGAGCAGTACTTC
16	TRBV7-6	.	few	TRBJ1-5	CASSPRGTLIDQPQHF	TGTGCCAGCAGCCCCCGGGGCACCCTTATCGATCAGCCCCAGCATTTT
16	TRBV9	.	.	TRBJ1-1	CASSPEKIQGNTEAFF	TGTGCCAGCAGCCCGGAGAAAATACAGGGGAACACTGAAGCTTTCTTT
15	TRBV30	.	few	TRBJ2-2	CAWSGASAQGGELFF	TGTGCCTGGAGTGGAGCCTCGGCTCAGGGCGGGGAGCTGTTTTTT
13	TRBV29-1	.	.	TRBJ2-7	CSVRLRETYEQYF	TGCAGCGTACGTCTCAGGGAGACCTACGAGCAGTACTTC
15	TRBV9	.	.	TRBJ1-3	CASSGQIGVEGTIYF	TGTGCCAGCAGCGGACAGATCGGGGTAGAGGGGACCATATATTTT
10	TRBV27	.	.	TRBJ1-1	CASSLDSAFF	TGTGCCAGCAGTTTAGATTCAGCTTTCTTT
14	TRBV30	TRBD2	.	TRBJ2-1	CAWSVLAGGNEQFF	TGTGCCTGGAGTGTACTAGCGGGGGGCAATGAGCAGTTCTTC
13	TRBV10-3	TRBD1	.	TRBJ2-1	CAIGDRGSNEQFF	TGTGCCATCGGGGACAGGGGATCCAATGAGCAGTTCTTC
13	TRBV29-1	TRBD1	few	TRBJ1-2	CSVDIATGDGYTF	TGCAGCGTTGATATCGCGACAGGGGATGGCTACACCTTC
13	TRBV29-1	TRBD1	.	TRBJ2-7	CSVLRTGSYEQYF	TGCAGCGTTCTCCGGACAGGGAGCTACGAGCAGTACTTC
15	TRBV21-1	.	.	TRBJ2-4	CASSDGTAAKNIQYF	TGTGCCAGCAGCGACGGGACAGCAGCCAAAAACATTCAGTACTTC
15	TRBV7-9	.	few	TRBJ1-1	CASSRAGYSPVEAFF	TGTGCCAGCAGCCGAGCCGGTTATTCCCCTGTTGAAGCTTTCTTT
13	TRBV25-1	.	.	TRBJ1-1	CASSPGVNTEAFF	TGTGCCAGCAGTCCCGGGGTGAACACTGAAGCTTTCTTT
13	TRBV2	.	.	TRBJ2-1	CASNLSPGTLQFF	TGTGCCAGTAACCTCTCCCCTGGGACTTTGCAGTTCTTC
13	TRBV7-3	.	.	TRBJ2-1	CASSPAGYNEQFF	TGTGCCAGCAGCCCCGCCGGGTACAATGAGCAGTTCTTC
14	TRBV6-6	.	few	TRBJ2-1	CASIQAGSYNEQFF	TGTGCCAGCATCCAAGCGGGCTCCTACAATGAGCAGTTCTTC
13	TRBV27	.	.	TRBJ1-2	CASSFEGSYGYTF	TGTGCCAGCAGTTTTGAGGGGAGCTATGGCTACACCTTC
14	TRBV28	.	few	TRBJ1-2	CASTLGGVNYGYTF	TGTGCCAGCACCTTGGGGGGAGTTAACTATGGCTACACCTTC
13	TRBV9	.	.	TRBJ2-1	CASSVAQYNEQFF	TGTGCCAGCAGCGTAGCGCAGTACAATGAGCAGTTCTTC
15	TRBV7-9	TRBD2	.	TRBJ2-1	CASSLLAGESNEQFF	TGTGCCAGCAGCCTACTAGCGGGAGAATCAAATGAGCAGTTCTTC
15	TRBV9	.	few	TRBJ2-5	CASSHGTGYQETQYF	TGTGCCAGCAGCCACGGGACGGGGTACCAAGAGACCCAGTACTTC